The 18 T cell receptor beta chains below come from one sample, sequenced in a study of CD8+CD57+ T cells in acquired aplastic anemia. Genomic DNA acted as the template from which TCR beta VDJ combination and CDR3 sequence profiling were carried out. TCRdb reprocessed the reads via MiXCR and lists one record per CDR3 protein. The sample includes roughly 170,000 distinct CDR3 sequences, around 50% seen only once; the top ten take roughly 13%. Sequenced patients had shown CD8+CD57+ cell expansion by flow cytometry. The sample comprised sorted CD4+, CD8+, or CD8+CD57+ T cells (not recorded which) from PBMCs. These TCRs come from a human donor with aplastic anemia.

V usage is TRBV30 and J usage is TRBJ2-1, with D tentatively TRBD2 (5 bases). The CDR3 extends over 14 amino acids. The V gene's germline CDR1 is GTSNPN and CDR2 SVGIG (reference sequence). Trimming removed 0 bases from V and 7 bases from J, with 13 bases in between. The CDR3 reads CAWSVLPSGNEQFF. CDR3 nucleotides: TGTGCCTGGAGTGTACTCCCGAGCGGAAATGAGCAGTTCTTC.

The chain is built from TRBV19 and TRBJ2-3; 11 bases agree with TRBD2. V lost 6 bases and J lost 4; bases outside the gene matches: 15. This CDR3 spans 18 amino acids. CDR1 and CDR2 from the germline V gene are LNHDA and SQIVND (reference sequence). CDR3 nucleotides: TGTGCCAGTAGCATGGATGAAACTAGCGGGAGAATGGCAGATACGCAGTATTTT. This gives the protein CASSMDETSGRMADTQYF.

The chain joins TRBV10-3 to TRBJ1-1, with D possibly being TRBD1 (5 bases). Per the germline V gene, CDR1 is ENHRY and CDR2 is SYGVKD. The CDR3 runs to 17 residues. V lost 3 bases to trimming and J lost 5 bases, with 22 bases between them. CDR3 region: CAISDPSGRVGRTEAFF. The CDR3 region has the DNA TGTGCCATCAGTGACCCCTCGGGCAGGGTGGGACGAACTGAAGCTTTCTTT.

The chain carries TRBV7-3 and TRBJ2-7, with 8 bases identical to TRBD2. Germline trimming cut 5 bases from V and 4 bases from J; bases unmatched to any gene: 13. The V gene's germline CDR1 is SGHTA and CDR2 FQGTGA. The CDR3 spans 16 residues. This CDR3 reads CASSPLASGRTYEQYF. DNA of the CDR3: TGTGCCAGCAGCCCTCTGGCTAGCGGGCGAACTTACGAGCAGTACTTC.

The rearrangement joins TRBV19 to TRBJ2-7; D remains unclear. The CDR3 runs to 14 residues. The V gene's germline CDR1 is LNHDA and CDR2 SQIVND (reference sequence). The V end lost 0 bases, the J end lost 7 bases, and 13 bases lay between the germline ends. The CDR3 nucleotides are TGTGCCAGTAGTATAGATGTGGGCGGATTGGAGCAGTACTTC. This encodes CASSIDVGGLEQYF.

This clonotype has at least ten counts. CDR3 residues: CASSQGSMYNQPQHF. CDR3 sequence (DNA): TGCGCCAGCAGCCAGGGTTCGATGTACAATCAGCCCCAGCATTTT. V is TRBV4-1 and J is TRBJ1-5; D is ambiguous. This CDR3 has 15 residues. V dropped 3 bases and J dropped 3 bases, with 12 bases sitting between them. Looked up from germline, CDR1 is MGHRA and CDR2 is YSYEKL.

The chain couples TRBV24-1 to TRBJ2-3; D possibly corresponds to TRBD1 (6 bases). Germline V CDR1 and CDR2: KGHDR, SFDVKD. V lost 1 base to trimming and J lost 3 bases, with 7 bases between them. The CDR3 totals 14 residues. The CDR3 is CATSDFRGTDTQYF. CDR3 bases: TGTGCCACCAGTGATTTCAGGGGAACAGATACGCAGTATTTT.

This clonotype was found many times. The V gene is TRBV7-2, the J gene TRBJ1-6; the match to TRBD1 covers 8 bases. This CDR3 contains 16 residues. V dropped 5 bases and J dropped 9; count of bases not matched to a gene: 12. Germline CDR1 and CDR2: SGHTA and FQGNSA. The CDR3 is CASSPRTGLIGSPLHF. For the CDR3, the DNA is TGTGCCAGCAGCCCTAGGACAGGGTTAATAGGTTCACCCCTCCACTTT.

The chain links TRBV12-3 or TRBV12-4 to TRBJ2-1, with 12 bases fitting TRBD2. The junction had 10 bases not matched to a gene; V was cut back by 6 bases and J by 7 bases. The CDR3 covers 16 residues. The CDR3 reads CASSTTGLAGQNEQFF. CDR3 sequence (DNA): TGTGCCAGCAGCACTACGGGACTAGCGGGTCAAAATGAGCAGTTCTTC.

This clonotype was observed at least ten times. CDR3 sequence reads: CSAKRGAYNEQFF. The CDR3 coding sequence is TGCAGTGCCAAGCGGGGGGCCTACAATGAGCAGTTCTTC. The chain carries TRBV20-1 and TRBJ2-1; 9 nucleotides line up with TRBD2. The germline V gene has CDR1 DFQATT and CDR2 SNEGSKA (reference sequence). The CDR3 runs 13 residues. The trim removed 6 bases at V and 2 bases at J, leaving 2 bases unmatched.

The CDR3 reads CASSLTSPEDTQYF. DNA of the CDR3: TGCGCCAGCAGCTTGACTAGCCCTGAGGATACGCAGTATTTT. This chain links TRBV5-1 with TRBJ2-3, with D possibly matching TRBD2 (6 bases). The CDR3 has 14 residues. The V gene's germline CDR1 is SGHRS and CDR2 YFSETQ. The V end was cut by 1 base, the J end by 6 bases, with 12 bases between.

The chain combines TRBV25-1 with TRBJ2-6; D call uncertain. With 4 bases removed from V and 4 bases from J, the gap between germline ends came to 5 bases. Germline V lookup: CDR1 MGHDK, CDR2 SYGVNS. The CDR3 is 13 residues long. The CDR3 DNA reads as TGTGCCAGCAGTGCGACAGGGGCCAACGTCCTGACTTTC. This encodes CASSATGANVLTF.

The gene calls are TRBV11-3 and TRBJ2-2, with a tentative D call TRBD1 (5 bases). Germline-derived CDR1 and CDR2 are SGHNT and YENEEA. Trimming shortened V by 1 base and J by 4 bases, and 13 bases separated the two germline ends. The CDR3 length is 16 residues. The CDR3 spells CASSLGLWGSTGELFF. DNA of the CDR3: TGTGCCAGCAGCTTAGGATTGTGGGGCAGCACCGGGGAGCTGTTTTTT.

The CDR3 nucleotides read TGCAGTGCTAGAGCTCCGGCAGGAAAGGGAAAGGGTGAAAAACTGTTTTTT. Its protein product is CSARAPAGKGKGEKLFF. The J gene is TRBJ1-4, the V gene TRBV20-1; no firm D call. CDR1 is DFQATT and CDR2 is SNEGSKA in the germline V gene (reference sequence). Trimming took off 1 base at V and 7 bases at J, with 22 bases between the two ends. This CDR3 contains 17 residues.

This rearrangement joins TRBV2 to TRBJ2-2, with D possibly being TRBD1 (5 bases). CDR1 and CDR2 (germline): SNHLY, FYNNEI. V lost 1 base, J lost 0 bases, and 6 bases lay in between. This CDR3 contains 15 residues. The CDR3 nucleotides are TGTGCCAGCAGTGAAGTCAGGGCGAACACCGGGGAGCTGTTTTTT. Protein sequence: CASSEVRANTGELFF. Drawing the rest from reference TRBV2 and TRBJ2-2, the complete variable domain is EPEVTQTPSHQVTQMGQEVILRCVPISNHLYFYWYRQILGQKVEFLVSFYNNEISEKSEIFDDQFSVERPDGSNFTLKIRSTKLEDSAMYFCASSEVRANTGELFFGEGSRLTVL.

This clonotype was seen ten or more times. This chain links TRBV9 with TRBJ2-7; 7 nucleotides align to TRBD1. Per germline, CDR1 SGDLS and CDR2 YYNGEE. V dropped 6 bases and J dropped 3; count of bases not matched to a gene: 6. This CDR3 spans 13 amino acids. The CDR3 coding sequence is TGTGCCAGCACTCCGACAGGGAACTACGAGCAGTACTTC. Amino acids: CASTPTGNYEQYF.

This clonotype has at least ten counts. This chain uses TRBV5-1 with TRBJ2-3, with D possibly called TRBD1 or TRBD2 (5 bases each). The CDR3 has 15 residues. Between the trimmed V and J ends, which lost 0 bases and 4 bases, there was a span of 12 bases. Per germline, CDR1 SGHRS and CDR2 YFSETQ. This CDR3 reads CASSLGRGAPDTQYF. For the CDR3, the DNA is TGCGCCAGCAGCTTGGGCCGGGGCGCGCCAGATACGCAGTATTTT.

This clonotype was picked up many times. The rearrangement uses TRBV7-8 and TRBJ2-1; no definite D call. This CDR3 is built from 13 residues. The germline CDR1 and CDR2 sequences are SGHVS and FQNEAQ. V was cut by 1 base and J by 9 bases, with 10 bases left in between. The CDR3 here is CASSLGRAGEQFF. In nucleotides, the CDR3 is TGTGCCAGCAGCTTAGGGCGTGCTGGTGAGCAGTTCTTC.